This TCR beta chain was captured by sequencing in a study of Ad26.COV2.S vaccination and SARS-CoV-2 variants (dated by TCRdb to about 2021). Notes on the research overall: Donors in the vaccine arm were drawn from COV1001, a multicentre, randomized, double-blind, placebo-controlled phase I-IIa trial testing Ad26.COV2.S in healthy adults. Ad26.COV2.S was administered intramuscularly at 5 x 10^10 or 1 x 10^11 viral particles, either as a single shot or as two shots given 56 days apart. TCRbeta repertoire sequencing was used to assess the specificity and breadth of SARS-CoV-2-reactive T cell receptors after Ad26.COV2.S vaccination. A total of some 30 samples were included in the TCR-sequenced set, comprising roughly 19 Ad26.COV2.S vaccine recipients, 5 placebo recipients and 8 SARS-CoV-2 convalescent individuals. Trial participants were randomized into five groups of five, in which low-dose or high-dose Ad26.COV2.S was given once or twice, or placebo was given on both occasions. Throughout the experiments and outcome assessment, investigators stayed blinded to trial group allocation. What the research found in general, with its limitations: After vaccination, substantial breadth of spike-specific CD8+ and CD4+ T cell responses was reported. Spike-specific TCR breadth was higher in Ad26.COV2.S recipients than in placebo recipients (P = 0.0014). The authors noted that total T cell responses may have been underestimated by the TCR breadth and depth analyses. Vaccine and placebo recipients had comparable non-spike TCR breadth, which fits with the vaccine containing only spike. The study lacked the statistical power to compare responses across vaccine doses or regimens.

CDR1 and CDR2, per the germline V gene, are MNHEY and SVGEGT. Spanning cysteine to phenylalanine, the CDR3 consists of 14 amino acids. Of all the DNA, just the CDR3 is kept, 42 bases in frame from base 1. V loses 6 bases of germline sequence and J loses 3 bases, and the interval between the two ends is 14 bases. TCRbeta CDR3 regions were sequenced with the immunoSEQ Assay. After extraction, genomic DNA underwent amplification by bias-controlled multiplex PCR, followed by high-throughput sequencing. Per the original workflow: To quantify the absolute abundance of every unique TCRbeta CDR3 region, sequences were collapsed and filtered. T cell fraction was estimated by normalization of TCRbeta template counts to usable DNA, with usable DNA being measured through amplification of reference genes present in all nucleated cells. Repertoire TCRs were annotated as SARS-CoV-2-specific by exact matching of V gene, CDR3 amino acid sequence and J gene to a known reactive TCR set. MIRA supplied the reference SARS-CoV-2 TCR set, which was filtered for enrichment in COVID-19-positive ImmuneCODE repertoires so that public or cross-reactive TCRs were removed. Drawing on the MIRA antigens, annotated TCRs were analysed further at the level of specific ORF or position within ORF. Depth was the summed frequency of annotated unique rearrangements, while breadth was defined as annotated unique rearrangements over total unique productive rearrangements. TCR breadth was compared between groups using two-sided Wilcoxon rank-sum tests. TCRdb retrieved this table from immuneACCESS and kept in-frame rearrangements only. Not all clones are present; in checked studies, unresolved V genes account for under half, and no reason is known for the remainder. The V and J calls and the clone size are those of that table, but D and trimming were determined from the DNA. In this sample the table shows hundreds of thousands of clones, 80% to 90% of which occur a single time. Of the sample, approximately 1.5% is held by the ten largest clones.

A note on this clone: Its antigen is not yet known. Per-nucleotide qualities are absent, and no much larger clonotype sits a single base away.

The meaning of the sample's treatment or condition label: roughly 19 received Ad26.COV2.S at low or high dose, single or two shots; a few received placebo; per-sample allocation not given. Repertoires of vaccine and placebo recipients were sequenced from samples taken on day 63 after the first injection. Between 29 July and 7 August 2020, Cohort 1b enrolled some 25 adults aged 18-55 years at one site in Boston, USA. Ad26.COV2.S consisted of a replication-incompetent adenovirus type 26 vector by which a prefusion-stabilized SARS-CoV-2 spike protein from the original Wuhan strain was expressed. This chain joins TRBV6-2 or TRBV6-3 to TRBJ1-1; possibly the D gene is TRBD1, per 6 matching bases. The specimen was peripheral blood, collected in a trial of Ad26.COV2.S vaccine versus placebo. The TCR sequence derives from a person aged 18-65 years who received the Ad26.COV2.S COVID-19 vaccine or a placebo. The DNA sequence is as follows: TGTGCCAGCAGCCAACAGGGATCCTACACTGAAGCTTTCTTT. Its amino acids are CASSQQGSYTEAFF.